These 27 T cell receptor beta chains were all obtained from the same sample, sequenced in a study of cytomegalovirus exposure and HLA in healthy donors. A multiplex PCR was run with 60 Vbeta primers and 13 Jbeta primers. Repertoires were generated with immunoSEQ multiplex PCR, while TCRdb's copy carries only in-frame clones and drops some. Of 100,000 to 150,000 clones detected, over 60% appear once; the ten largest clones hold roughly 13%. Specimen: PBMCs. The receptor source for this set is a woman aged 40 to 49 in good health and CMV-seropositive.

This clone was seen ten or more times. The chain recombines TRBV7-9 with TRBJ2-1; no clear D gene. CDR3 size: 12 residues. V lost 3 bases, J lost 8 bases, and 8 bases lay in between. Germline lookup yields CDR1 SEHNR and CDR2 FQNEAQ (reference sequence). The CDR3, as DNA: TGTGCCAGCAGCTTGACTCCATATGAGCAGTTCTTC. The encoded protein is CASSLTPYEQFF.

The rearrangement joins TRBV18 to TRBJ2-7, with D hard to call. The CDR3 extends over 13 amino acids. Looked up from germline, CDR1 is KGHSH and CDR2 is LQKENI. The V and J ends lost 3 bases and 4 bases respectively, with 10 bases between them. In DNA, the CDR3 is TGTGCCAGCTCACCGAAGAGTCCGTACGAGCAGTACTTC. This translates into CASSPKSPYEQYF. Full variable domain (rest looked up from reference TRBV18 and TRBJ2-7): NAGVMQNPRHLVRRRGQEARLRCSPMKGHSHVYWYRQLPEEGLKFMVYLQKENIIDESGMPKERFSAEFPKEGPSILRIQQVVRGDSAAYFCASSPKSPYEQYFGPGTRLTVT.

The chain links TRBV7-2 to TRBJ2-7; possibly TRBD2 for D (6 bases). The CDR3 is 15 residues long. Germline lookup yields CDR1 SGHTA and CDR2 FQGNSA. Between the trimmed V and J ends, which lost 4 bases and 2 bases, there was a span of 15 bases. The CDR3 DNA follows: TGTGCCAGCAGCTCCGGGAGAAACCCCACCTACGAGCAGTACTTC. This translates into CASSSGRNPTYEQYF.

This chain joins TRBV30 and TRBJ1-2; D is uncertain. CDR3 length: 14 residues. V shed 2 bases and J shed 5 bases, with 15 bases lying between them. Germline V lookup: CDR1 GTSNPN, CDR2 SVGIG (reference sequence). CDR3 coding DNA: TGTGCCTGGAGTCACCCGGGGTTGGGGTATGGCTACACCTTC. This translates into CAWSHPGLGYGYTF.

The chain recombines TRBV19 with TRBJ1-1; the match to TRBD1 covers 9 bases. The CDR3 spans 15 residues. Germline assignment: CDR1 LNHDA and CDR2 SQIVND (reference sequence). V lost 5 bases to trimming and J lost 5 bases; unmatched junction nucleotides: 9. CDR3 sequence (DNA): TGTGCCAGTAGTGCACGGGACAGGGTACAGACTGAAGCTTTCTTT. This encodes CASSARDRVQTEAFF. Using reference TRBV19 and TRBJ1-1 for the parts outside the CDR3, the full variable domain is DGGITQSPKYLFRKEGQNVTLSCEQNLNHDAMYWYRQDPGQGLRLIYYSQIVNDFQKGDIAEGYSVSREKKESFPLTVTSAQKNPTAFYLCASSARDRVQTEAFFGQGTRLTVV.

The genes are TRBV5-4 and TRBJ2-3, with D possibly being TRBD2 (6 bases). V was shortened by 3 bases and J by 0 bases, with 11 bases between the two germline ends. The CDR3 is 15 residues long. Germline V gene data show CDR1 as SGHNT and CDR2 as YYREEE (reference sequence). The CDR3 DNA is TGTGCCAGCAGCTGGGGGGTAGGGAGCACAGATACGCAGTATTTT. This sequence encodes CASSWGVGSTDTQYF. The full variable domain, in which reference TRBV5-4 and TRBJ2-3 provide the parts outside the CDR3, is ETGVTQSPTHLIKTRGQQVTLRCSSQSGHNTVSWYQQALGQGPQFIFQYYREEENGRGNFPPRFSGLQFPNYSSELNVNALELDDSALYLCASSWGVGSTDTQYFGPGTRLTVL.

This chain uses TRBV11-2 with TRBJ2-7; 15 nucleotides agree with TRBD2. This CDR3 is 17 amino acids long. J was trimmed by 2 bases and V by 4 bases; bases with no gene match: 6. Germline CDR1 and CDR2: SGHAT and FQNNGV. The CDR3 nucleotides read TGTGCCAGCAGCTCCCGGACTAGCGGGAGGGCCCCCTACGAGCAGTACTTC. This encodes CASSSRTSGRAPYEQYF.

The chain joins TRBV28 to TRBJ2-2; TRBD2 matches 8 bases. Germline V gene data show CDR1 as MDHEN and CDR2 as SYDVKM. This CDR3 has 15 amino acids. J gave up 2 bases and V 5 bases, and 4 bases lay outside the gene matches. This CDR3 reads CASSPLAGNTGELFF. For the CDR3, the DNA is TGTGCCAGCAGTCCCCTAGCGGGTAACACCGGGGAGCTGTTTTTT.

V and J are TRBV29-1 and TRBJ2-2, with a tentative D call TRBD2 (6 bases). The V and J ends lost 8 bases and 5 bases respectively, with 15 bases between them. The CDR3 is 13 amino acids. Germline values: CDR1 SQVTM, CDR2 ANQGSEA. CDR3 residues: CSIGTRQTGELFF. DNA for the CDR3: TGCAGCATCGGGACTCGGCAAACCGGGGAGCTGTTTTTT.

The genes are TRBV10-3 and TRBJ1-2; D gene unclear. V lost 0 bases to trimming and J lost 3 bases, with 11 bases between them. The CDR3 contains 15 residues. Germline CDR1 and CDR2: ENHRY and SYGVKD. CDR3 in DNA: TGTGCCATCAGTGAGTCGAATCCTACTTACTATGGCTACACCTTC. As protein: CAISESNPTYYGYTF.

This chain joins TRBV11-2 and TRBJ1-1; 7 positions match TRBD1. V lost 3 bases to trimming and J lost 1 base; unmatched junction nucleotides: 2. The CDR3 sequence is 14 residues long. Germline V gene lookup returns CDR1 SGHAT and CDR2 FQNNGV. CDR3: CASSLGQPNTEAFF. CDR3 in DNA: TGTGCCAGCAGCTTGGGACAGCCGAACACTGAAGCTTTCTTT.

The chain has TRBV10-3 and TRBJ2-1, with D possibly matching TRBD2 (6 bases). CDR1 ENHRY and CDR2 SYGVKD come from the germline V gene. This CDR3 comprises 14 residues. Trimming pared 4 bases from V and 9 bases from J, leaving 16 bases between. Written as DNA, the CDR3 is TGTGCCATCAGTGGGACCGGGGGACGAGTTGAGCAGTTCTTC. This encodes CAISGTGGRVEQFF.

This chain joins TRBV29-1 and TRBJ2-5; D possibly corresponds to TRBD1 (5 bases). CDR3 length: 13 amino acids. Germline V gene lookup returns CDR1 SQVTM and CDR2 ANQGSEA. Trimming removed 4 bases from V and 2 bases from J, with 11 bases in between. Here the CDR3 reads CSVVRSGQETQYF. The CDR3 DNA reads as TGCAGCGTTGTGAGATCAGGGCAAGAGACCCAGTACTTC.

CDR3 coding DNA: TGTGCCAGCAGCCTCTACAGGTCCGACAGGACGGGAGCTTTCTTT. Translating gives CASSLYRSDRTGAFF. This chain uses TRBV11-2 with TRBJ1-1; tentative D call: TRBD1 (6 bases). Germline V gene data show CDR1 as SGHAT and CDR2 as FQNNGV. The V and J ends lost 5 bases and 10 bases respectively, with 23 bases between them. The CDR3 sequence is 15 residues long.

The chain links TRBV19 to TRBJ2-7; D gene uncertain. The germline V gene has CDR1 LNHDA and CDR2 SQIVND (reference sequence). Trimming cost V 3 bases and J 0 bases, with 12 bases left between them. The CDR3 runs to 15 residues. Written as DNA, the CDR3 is TGTGCCAGTAGTATTAGTAGGTCAGGCTCCTACGAGCAGTACTTC. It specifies CASSISRSGSYEQYF.

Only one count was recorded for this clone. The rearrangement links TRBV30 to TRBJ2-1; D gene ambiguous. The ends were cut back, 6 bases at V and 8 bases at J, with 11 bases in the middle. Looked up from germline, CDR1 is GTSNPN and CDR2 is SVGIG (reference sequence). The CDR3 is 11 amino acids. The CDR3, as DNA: TGTGCCTGCCTGAGAATGTATGAGCAGTTCTTC. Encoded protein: CACLRMYEQFF. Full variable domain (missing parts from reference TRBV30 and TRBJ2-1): SQTIHQWPATLVQPVGSPLSLECTVEGTSNPNLYWYRQAAGRGLQLLFYSVGIGQISSEVPQNLSASRPQDRQFILSSKKLLLSDSGFYLCACLRMYEQFFGPGTRLTVL.

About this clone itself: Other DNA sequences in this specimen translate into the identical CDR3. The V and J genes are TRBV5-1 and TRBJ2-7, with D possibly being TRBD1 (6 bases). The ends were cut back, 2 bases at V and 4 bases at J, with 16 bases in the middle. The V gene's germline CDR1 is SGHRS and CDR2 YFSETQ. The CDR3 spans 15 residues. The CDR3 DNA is TGCGCCAGCAGCTTAAGTGGACGGGGACAATACGAGCAGTACTTC. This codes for CASSLSGRGQYEQYF.

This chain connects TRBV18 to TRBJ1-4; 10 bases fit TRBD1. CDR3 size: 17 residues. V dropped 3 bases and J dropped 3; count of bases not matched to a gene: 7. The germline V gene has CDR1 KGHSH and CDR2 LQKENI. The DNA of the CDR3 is TGTGCCAGCTCACCTCAAGGGACAGGGGCACCTAATGAAAAACTGTTTTTT. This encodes CASSPQGTGAPNEKLFF.

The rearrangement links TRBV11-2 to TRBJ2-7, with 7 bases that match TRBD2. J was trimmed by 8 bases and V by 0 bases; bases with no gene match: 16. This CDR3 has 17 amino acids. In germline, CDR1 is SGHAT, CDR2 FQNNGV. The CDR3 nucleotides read TGTGCCAGCAGCTTAGATCGGCTAGCGGCAGTCTACGAGAAGCAGTACTTC. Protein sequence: CASSLDRLAAVYEKQYF.

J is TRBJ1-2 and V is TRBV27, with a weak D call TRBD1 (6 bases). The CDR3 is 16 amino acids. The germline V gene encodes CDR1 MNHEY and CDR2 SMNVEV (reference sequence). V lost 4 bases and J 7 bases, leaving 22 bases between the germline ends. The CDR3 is CASSSSGTLYPSGYTF. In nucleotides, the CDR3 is TGTGCCAGCAGTTCGTCCGGGACATTGTACCCATCTGGCTACACCTTC.

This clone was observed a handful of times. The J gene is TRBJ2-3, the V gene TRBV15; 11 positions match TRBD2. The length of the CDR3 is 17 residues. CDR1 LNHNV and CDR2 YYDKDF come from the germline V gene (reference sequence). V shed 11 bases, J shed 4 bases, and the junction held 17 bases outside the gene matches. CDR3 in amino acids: CAYRLAGLSSGPDTQYF. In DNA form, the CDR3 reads TGTGCCTACCGACTAGCGGGACTCTCCTCGGGGCCAGATACGCAGTATTTT.

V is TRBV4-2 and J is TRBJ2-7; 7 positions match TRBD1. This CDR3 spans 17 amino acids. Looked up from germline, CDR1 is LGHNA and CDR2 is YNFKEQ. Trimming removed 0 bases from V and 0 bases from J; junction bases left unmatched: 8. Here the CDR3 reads CASSQEGQALDSYEQYF. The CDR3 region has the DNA TGTGCCAGCAGCCAAGAAGGACAGGCCCTTGACTCCTACGAGCAGTACTTC.

CDR3 amino acids: CASSLMGPRSSYNEQFF. Written as DNA, the CDR3 is TGTGCCAGCAGCTTAATGGGTCCCCGGAGCTCCTACAATGAGCAGTTCTTC. V gene TRBV7-3 combines with J gene TRBJ2-1; D not certain. Trimming took 1 base from V and 0 from J, leaving 13 bases between them. The CDR3 has 17 residues. Germline V gives CDR1 SGHTA, CDR2 FQGTGA.

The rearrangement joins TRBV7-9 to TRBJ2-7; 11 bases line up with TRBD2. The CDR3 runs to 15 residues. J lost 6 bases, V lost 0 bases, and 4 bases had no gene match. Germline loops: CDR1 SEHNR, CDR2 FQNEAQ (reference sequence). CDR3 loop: CASSLASGRDSEQYF. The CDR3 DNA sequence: TGTGCCAGCAGCTTAGCTAGCGGGAGGGATTCCGAGCAGTACTTC.

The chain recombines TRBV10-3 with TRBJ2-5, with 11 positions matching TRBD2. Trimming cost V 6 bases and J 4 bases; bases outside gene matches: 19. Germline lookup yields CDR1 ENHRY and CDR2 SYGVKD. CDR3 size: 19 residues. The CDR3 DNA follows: TGTGCCATCAGACTCCCTACACCCAGACTAGCGGGATCGTCAGAGACCCAGTACTTC. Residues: CAIRLPTPRLAGSSETQYF.

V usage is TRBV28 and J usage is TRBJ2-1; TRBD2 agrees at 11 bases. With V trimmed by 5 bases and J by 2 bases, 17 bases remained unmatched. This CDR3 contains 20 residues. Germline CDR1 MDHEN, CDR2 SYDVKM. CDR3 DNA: TGTGCCAGCAGTCGCCTATCCAGGGTTAGCGGGAGGGCCCCCTACAATGAGCAGTTCTTC. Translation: CASSRLSRVSGRAPYNEQFF. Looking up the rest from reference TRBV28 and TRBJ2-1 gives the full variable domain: DVKVTQSSRYLVKRTGEKVFLECVQDMDHENMFWYRQDPGLGLRLIYFSYDVKMKEKGDIPEGYSVSREKKERFSLILESASTNQTSMYLCASSRLSRVSGRAPYNEQFFGPGTRLTVL.

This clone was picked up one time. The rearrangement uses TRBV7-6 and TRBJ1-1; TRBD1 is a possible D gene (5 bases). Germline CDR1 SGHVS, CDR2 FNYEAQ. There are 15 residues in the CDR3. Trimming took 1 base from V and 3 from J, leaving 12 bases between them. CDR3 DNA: TGTGCCAGCAGCTTAGAGGGCAGGGCTTACACTGAAGCTTTCTTT. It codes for CASSLEGRAYTEAFF.